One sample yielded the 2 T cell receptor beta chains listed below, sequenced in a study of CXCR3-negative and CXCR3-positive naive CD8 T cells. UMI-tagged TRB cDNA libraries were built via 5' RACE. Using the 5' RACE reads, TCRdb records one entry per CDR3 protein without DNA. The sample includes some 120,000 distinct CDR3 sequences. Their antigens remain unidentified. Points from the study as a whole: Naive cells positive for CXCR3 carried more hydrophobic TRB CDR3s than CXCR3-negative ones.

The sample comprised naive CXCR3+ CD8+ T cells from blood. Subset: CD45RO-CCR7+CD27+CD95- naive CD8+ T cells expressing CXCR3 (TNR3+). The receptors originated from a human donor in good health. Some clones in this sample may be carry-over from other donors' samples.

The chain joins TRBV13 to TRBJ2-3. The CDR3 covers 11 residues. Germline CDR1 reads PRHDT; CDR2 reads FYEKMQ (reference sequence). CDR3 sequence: CASSYKATQYF.

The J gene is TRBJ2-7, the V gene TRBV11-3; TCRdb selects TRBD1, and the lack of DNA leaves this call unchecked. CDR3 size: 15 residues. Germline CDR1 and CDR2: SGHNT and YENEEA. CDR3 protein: CASSPRGQGAFEQYF.